This TCR beta chain was observed in a study of cytomegalovirus exposure and HLA in healthy donors. Whole-study findings and limits: Donor immune exposure was known only as CMV serostatus. In a later analysis, a missense DCLRE1C variant was linked to TCR beta V- and J-gene trimming. A later analysis found most CMV-associated TCR beta chains apparently HLA-restricted.

Vbeta (60) and Jbeta (13) primers were used in the PCR. Data came from immunoSEQ multiplex PCR; TCRdb stores just in-frame clones and leaves some out. The data show 150,000 to 200,000 clones, roughly 75% seen once. A note on this clone: The antigen is undetermined.

The germline V gene has CDR1 SGHRS and CDR2 YFSETQ. Trimming cost V 0 bases and J 3 bases, with 9 bases left between them. The CDR3 has 14 amino acids. There were likely unrecorded immune exposures, though donors were nominally healthy when sampled. The TCR comes from a male donor in good health and CMV-seronegative. Sequencing was carried out using PBMCs. The chain links TRBV5-1 to TRBJ1-2; D may be TRBD1 (5 bases). CDR3 nucleotide sequence: TGCGCCAGCAGCTTGGCCGGGGGGTACTATGGCTACACCTTC. Its protein is CASSLAGGYYGYTF.